The entry that follows covers one TCR beta chain sequence. The entry originates in a study of shared clonotypes between healthy human individuals. Germline CDR1 MNHNY, CDR2 SVGAGI (reference sequence). The CDR3 is 14 residues long. The V and J ends lost 0 bases and 7 bases respectively, with 10 bases between them. The data were produced by immunoSEQ multiplex PCR, yet TCRdb's version contains in-frame clones alone and is incomplete. The profile shows approximately 460,000 clones, roughly four fifths of them singletons. This TCR came from a woman in her thirties or forties in good health. Some clones in this sample may be carry-over from other donors' samples. Sequences were obtained from PBMCs. This rearrangement joins TRBV6-6 to TRBJ2-1; D may be TRBD1 (5 bases). CDR3 nucleotide sequence: TGTGCCAGCAGTTACTCGGGGCTGGATAATGAGCAGTTCTTC. Protein sequence: CASSYSGLDNEQFF.